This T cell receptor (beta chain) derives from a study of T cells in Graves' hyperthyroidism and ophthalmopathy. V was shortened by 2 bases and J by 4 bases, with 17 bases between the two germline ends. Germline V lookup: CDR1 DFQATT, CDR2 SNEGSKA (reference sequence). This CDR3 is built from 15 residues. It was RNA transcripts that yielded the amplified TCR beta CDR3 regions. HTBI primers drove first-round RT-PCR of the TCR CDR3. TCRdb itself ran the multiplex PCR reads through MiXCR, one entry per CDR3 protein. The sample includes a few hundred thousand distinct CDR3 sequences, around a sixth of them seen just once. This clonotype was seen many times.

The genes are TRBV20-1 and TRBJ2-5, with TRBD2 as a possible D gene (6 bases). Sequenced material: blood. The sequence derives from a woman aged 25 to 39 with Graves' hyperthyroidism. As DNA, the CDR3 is TGCAGTGCTAGAAAATTCGGGAGTCTCGGAGAGACCCAGTACTTC. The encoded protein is CSARKFGSLGETQYF.